This T cell receptor (beta chain) was observed in a study of Graves' ophthalmopathy and Graves' hyperthyroidism (dated by TCRdb to 2016 to 2019). About the investigation overall: Peripheral blood was collected at initial diagnosis, prior to any treatment. TCR beta repertoire signatures were used to distinguish Graves' ophthalmopathy from Graves' hyperthyroidism and to predict progression to ophthalmopathy. In total, 135 blood samples were TCR-sequenced: 40 to 45 ophthalmopathy, some 75 hyperthyroidism and some 17 hyperthyroidism-to-ophthalmopathy patients. To explore V-J signatures that separate ophthalmopathy from hyperthyroidism, a discovery set of about 100 patients was enrolled, consisting of about 45 with ophthalmopathy and 57 with stable hyperthyroidism. The independent validation cohort included 18 to 20 hyperthyroidism patients plus 17 patients who later progressed from hyperthyroidism to ophthalmopathy. T-cell repertoires of thyroid tissue and blood were compared in 5 or 6 hyperthyroidism patients. Following sample collection, hyperthyroidism patients were given methimazole at a starting dose of 30 mg daily, and ophthalmopathy patients were given high-dose intravenous methylprednisolone.

Findings and caveats that apply to the study as a whole: No statistical method was used to set the sample size in advance, and the investigators knew which group each participant was assigned to. In cross-validation, the 13-signature model distinguished ophthalmopathy from stable hyperthyroidism with around 90% sensitivity and 81% to 82% specificity, while in the test set the corresponding values were about 80% and 75%. Among expanded thyroid clonotypes with frequency above 0.001, most also showed up in blood, which suggests that blood repertoires may reflect the thyroid immune response. In validation, the model predicted ophthalmopathy progression with about 70% sensitivity and 72.22% specificity; some 13 predicted patients were CT-confirmed with GO in a median of about 7.1 months.

Patients with ophthalmopathy had moderately to severely active disease, with a Clinical Activity Score of 3 or more, a NOSPECS grade of 4 or more, and a disease duration of less than 3 months. Patients were excluded if they had other autoimmune diseases, uncontrolled infections, pregnancy or lactation. Clinical symptoms, serum thyroxine, TRAb, thyroid ultrasound and orbital computed tomography were used for diagnosis. Ficoll-Paque density gradient centrifugation was used to isolate PBMCs from about 9.4 ml of fresh peripheral blood. Total RNA was extracted with Trizol reagent and quality-checked on an Agilent 2100 Bioanalyzer. For repertoire sequencing, TCR beta CDR3 regions were amplified from RNA transcripts. HTBI primers and the Qiagen OneStep RT-PCR kit were used in a first-round RT-PCR, which was followed by a second-round multiplex PCR, size selection and purification. The libraries underwent paired-end sequencing with 100 bp reads on an Illumina HiSeq2000. Concerning the study's data processing: SOAPnuke was used for read processing, and reads with adapters, uncalled bases, a mean Phred below 15, or no exact constant-primer or identifier match were discarded. COPE v1.2.5 was used to merge the high-quality paired reads. Each unique nucleotide sequence was defined as a clonotype, and clonotypes were aligned to IMGT TRB V, D and J references with MiTCR v1.1. The analysis was limited to V-J combinations with a frequency above 0.0001, which together covered roughly 99% of the repertoires. For each V-J combination, a TCR clonal expansion and chaos score was defined as the ratio of F50 clonal expansion to chaos observed in the TCRdist matrix. Welch's t-statistics and random forest were used to reduce the features to 10 to 15 V-J combinations, which were then used as input to a naive Bayes classifier. The Morisita-Horn index was used to measure how similar the thyroid and blood repertoires were. The raw public data were reprocessed by TCRdb itself: fastp quality trimming at Q25, MiXCR clonotype calling, in-frame beta chains only. Rows with one shared CDR3 protein collapse into an entry with the most common genes and DNA. TCRdb assigned the V and J calls; the authors' analysis was not used. This sample gives hundreds of thousands of distinct CDR3 sequences in total; just over 40% of them show up just once. Jointly, the top ten make up 3% to 4% of the sample.

Inclusive of the bounding cysteine and phenylalanine, the CDR3 is 20 residues long. Of the read, only the CDR3 DNA is kept; its 60 bases are in frame from base 1. CDR1 and CDR2 were assigned from the germline V gene as SGHDN and FVKESK. V sheds 4 bases and J sheds 2 bases, leaving 30 bases between their ends. This clonotype was detected a few times. Its antigen is unknown. No qualities accompany the bases; no much larger clone lies one base away. The sequencing input was peripheral blood. The V and J segments used are TRBV14 and TRBJ2-7; the D gene could be TRBD1 or TRBD2, each one agreeing over 6 bases. The TCR was taken from an adult man with Graves' ophthalmopathy. The CDR3 protein is CASSPGGPGVLFTGAYEQYF. The DNA reads TGTGCCAGCAGCCCCGGTGGTCCAGGGGTATTATTCACGGGGGCCTACGAGCAGTACTTC.